Shown below are 31 T cell receptor beta chains from a single sample sequenced in a study of shared clonotypes between healthy human individuals. Assay: immunoSEQ multiplex PCR; the TCRdb copy retains only in-frame clones and omits some. The sample contains 85,000 to 100,000 clones, under 70% of which appear only once. The sequenced sample was memory CD8+ T cells sorted from blood. Subset here: CD45RO+ cells pooled with CCR7-negative TemRA cells. The receptor source for this set is a man between 25 and 39 years old in good health.

This chain connects TRBV11-2 to TRBJ2-7; the match to TRBD1 covers 7 bases. CDR3 size: 14 residues. The germline V gene has CDR1 SGHAT and CDR2 FQNNGV. V lost 3 bases, J lost 4 bases, and 6 bases stayed unmatched. CDR3 in DNA: TGTGCCAGCAGCTTTGGGGACAGTGTGTACGAGCAGTACTTC. Translated, it gives CASSFGDSVYEQYF. The entire variable domain, with the rest obtained from reference TRBV11-2 and TRBJ2-7, is as follows: EAGVAQSPRYKIIEKRQSVAFWCNPISGHATLYWYQQILGQGPKLLIQFQNNGVVDDSQLPKDRFSAERLKGVDSTLKIQPAKLEDSAVYLCASSFGDSVYEQYFGPGTRLTVT.

V gene TRBV5-6 combines with J gene TRBJ1-1; TRBD1 agrees at 10 bases. V gave up 3 bases and J gave up 10 bases; unmatched junction bases: 12. There are 15 residues in the CDR3. Germline CDR1 SGHDT, CDR2 YYEEEE. CDR3 nucleotides: TGTGCCAGCAGCTCGACCGGGACAGGGGTGGTTTTAGCTTTCTTT. Protein product: CASSSTGTGVVLAFF.

This sequence joins TRBV25-1 and TRBJ2-1; D may be TRBD1 or TRBD2 (5 bases each). Trimming shortened V by 3 bases and J by 4 bases, and 13 bases separated the two germline ends. This CDR3 has 15 amino acids. Germline V gene sequence: CDR1 MGHDK, CDR2 SYGVNS. This CDR3 is CASSESLGEYNEQFF. CDR3 DNA sequence: TGTGCCAGCAGTGAGTCTTTGGGGGAGTACAATGAGCAGTTCTTC.

The V call is TRBV7-2, the J call TRBJ2-7; unclear D gene. CDR1 and CDR2 from the germline V gene are SGHTA and FQGNSA. Trimming left V 2 bases short and J 3 bases short, with 2 bases between. The CDR3 extends over 11 amino acids. The CDR3 is CASSLSYEQYF. CDR3 in DNA: TGTGCCAGCAGCTTAAGCTACGAGCAGTACTTC.

In this sample, this clone turned up many times. The chain has TRBV11-3 and TRBJ1-5; tentatively, D is TRBD1 (6 bases). The V end was cut by 4 bases, the J end by 15 bases, with 19 bases between. The CDR3 totals 13 residues. Germline V gene lookup returns CDR1 SGHNT and CDR2 YENEEA. CDR3 region: CASSSPGEGQGHF. DNA for the CDR3: TGTGCCAGCAGCTCACCAGGGGAGGGGCAGGGGCATTTT.

The rearrangement uses TRBV11-2 and TRBJ2-7; TRBD2 agrees at 11 bases. This CDR3 comprises 16 residues. Per the germline V gene, CDR1 is SGHAT and CDR2 is FQNNGV. After removal of 4 bases from V and 4 bases from J, the junction contained 9 bases not matched to a gene. In DNA, the CDR3 is TGTGCCAGCAGCTCCTTCGCCGGGACTAGCGGATACGAGCAGTACTTC. It is translated as CASSSFAGTSGYEQYF.

The chain recombines TRBV6-1 with TRBJ1-1, with unresolved D. Germline V gene data show CDR1 as MNHNS and CDR2 as SASEGT. V lost 8 bases and J 1 base, leaving 5 bases between the germline ends. The CDR3 is made up of 11 amino acids. CDR3: CASRRNTEAFF. The CDR3 bases are TGTGCCAGCCGAAGGAACACTGAAGCTTTCTTT.

In regard to this clone: In the same sample, other DNA sequences code for this CDR3. This chain links TRBV4-3 with TRBJ2-1, with 8 bases fitting TRBD2. The CDR3 extends over 16 amino acids. Unmatched junction bases numbered 5, after V lost 0 bases and J lost 4 bases. Per the germline V gene, CDR1 is LGHNA and CDR2 is YSLEER. CDR3 loop: CASSQDRGGSYNEQFF. The CDR3 nucleotides read TGCGCCAGCAGCCAAGATCGGGGGGGGTCTTACAATGAGCAGTTCTTC.

This sequence joins TRBV4-2 and TRBJ2-3; no reliable D call. The V end lost 1 base, the J end lost 3 bases, and 2 bases lay between the germline ends. Per the germline V gene, CDR1 is LGHNA and CDR2 is YNFKEQ. The CDR3 length is 12 residues. The CDR3 loop reads CASSQVTDTQYF. The CDR3, as DNA: TGTGCCAGCAGCCAAGTGACAGATACGCAGTATTTT.

This clone was seen only a few times. The V call is TRBV9, the J call TRBJ2-1; D is possibly TRBD2 (6 bases). V lost 4 bases to trimming and J lost 0 bases, with 8 bases between them. This CDR3 region has 14 residues. Germline CDR1 reads SGDLS; CDR2 reads YYNGEE. The CDR3 loop reads CASSPGSSYNEQFF. The DNA for the CDR3 is TGTGCCAGCAGCCCCGGGAGCTCCTACAATGAGCAGTTCTTC.

This clone came up once. The CDR3 protein is CASSLVGGGGNTEAFF. The CDR3 DNA reads as TGTGCCAGCAGCTTGGTAGGGGGCGGGGGAAACACTGAAGCTTTCTTT. The chain carries TRBV5-4 and TRBJ1-1; TRBD1 matches at 7 bases. With 0 bases clipped from V and 2 bases from J, the junction kept 7 bases outside the gene matches. The CDR3 has 16 amino acids. The germline V gene encodes CDR1 SGHNT and CDR2 YYREEE (reference sequence).

The V gene is TRBV5-5, the J gene TRBJ2-1; weak D call: TRBD2 (6 bases). V dropped 2 bases and J dropped 4 bases, with 22 bases sitting between them. The CDR3 covers 18 residues. The germline V gene encodes CDR1 SGHKS and CDR2 YYEKEE (reference sequence). The CDR3 nucleotides are TGTGCCAGCAGCTTATCCGCTCTGGCGGGATGGTCGTACAATGAGCAGTTCTTC. Protein product: CASSLSALAGWSYNEQFF. Variable domain in full (rest from reference TRBV5-5 and TRBJ2-1): DAGVTQSPTHLIKTRGQQVTLRCSPISGHKSVSWYQQVLGQGPQFIFQYYEKEERGRGNFPDRFSARQFPNYSSELNVNALLLGDSALYLCASSLSALAGWSYNEQFFGPGTRLTVL.

V usage is TRBV10-2 and J usage is TRBJ2-1, with D maybe TRBD2 (6 bases). The V gene lost 2 bases and the J gene lost 6 bases, with 17 bases spanning the gap. CDR3 length equals 16 residues. Germline CDR1 is WSHSY and CDR2 is SAAADI. The CDR3 region has the DNA TGCGCCAGCAGTGAGGGCCAGCGGGCCGGGGGCAATGAGCAGTTCTTC. Amino acids: CASSEGQRAGGNEQFF.

J is TRBJ2-7 and V is TRBV29-1, with 7 bases matching TRBD1. This CDR3 spans 12 amino acids. In germline, CDR1 is SQVTM, CDR2 ANQGSEA. The junction had 5 bases not matched to a gene; V was cut back by 7 bases and J by 2 bases. This chain's CDR3 is CSARDSAYEQYF. As DNA, the CDR3 is TGCAGCGCCCGGGACAGCGCCTACGAGCAGTACTTC.

This clone was picked up a small number of times. The chain combines TRBV7-9 with TRBJ2-3, with a weak D call TRBD1 (7 bases). The ends were cut back, 5 bases at V and 0 bases at J, with 18 bases in the middle. Germline V gene data show CDR1 as SEHNR and CDR2 as FQNEAQ (reference sequence). The CDR3 contains 17 residues. The CDR3: CASSAGQFLPSTDTQYF. In DNA, the CDR3 is TGTGCCAGCAGCGCGGGACAGTTTTTACCTAGCACAGATACGCAGTATTTT.

This clone appeared a few times. This chain uses TRBV7-8 with TRBJ2-1; no firm D call. Germline V gives CDR1 SGHVS, CDR2 FQNEAQ. Between the trimmed V and J ends, which lost 5 bases and 5 bases, there was a span of 16 bases. The CDR3 has 15 residues. Written as DNA, the CDR3 is TGTGCCAGCAGCCCCGATCTCGGCAGAGACAATGAGCAGTTCTTC. As protein: CASSPDLGRDNEQFF.

This clone appeared a few times. The V gene is TRBV11-2, the J gene TRBJ2-7; no firm D call. The V end was cut by 1 base, the J end by 2 bases, with 9 bases between. Germline CDR1 reads SGHAT; CDR2 reads FQNNGV. There are 14 residues in the CDR3. The CDR3 region is CASSLAARAYEQYF. DNA of the CDR3: TGTGCCAGCAGCTTAGCAGCCAGAGCCTACGAGCAGTACTTC.

This clone has more than one count but fewer than ten. V is TRBV6-1 and J is TRBJ2-1, with D possibly being TRBD2 (6 bases). Germline CDR1 reads MNHNS; CDR2 reads SASEGT. This CDR3 is built from 15 residues. The germline V and J ends were trimmed by 5 bases and 4 bases, with 15 bases remaining between them. The CDR3 nucleotides read TGTGCCAGCAGTTCGGAGTCGGGAGCGTACAATGAGCAGTTCTTC. Translation gives CASSSESGAYNEQFF.

In its sample, this clone was seen many times. This sequence joins TRBV28 and TRBJ2-7; a weak D match, TRBD1 (6 bases). Trimming removed 5 bases from V and 3 bases from J, with 11 bases in between. Germline CDR1 is MDHEN and CDR2 is SYDVKM. This CDR3 has 13 residues. CDR3 DNA: TGTGCCAGCAGTCGTCCAGGGGTCTACGAGCAGTACTTC. Translation gives CASSRPGVYEQYF.

This clone came up a few times. V gene TRBV6-4 combines with J gene TRBJ2-3; 10 nucleotides agree with TRBD2. Germline V lookup: CDR1 MRHNA, CDR2 SNTAGT. With 7 bases clipped from V and 4 bases from J, the junction kept 8 bases outside the gene matches. The CDR3 totals 15 residues. The CDR3: CASTLAGEVADTQYF. In DNA form, the CDR3 reads TGTGCCAGCACCCTAGCGGGAGAAGTAGCAGATACGCAGTATTTT.

This clone came up once. The chain joins TRBV7-3 to TRBJ2-1; D call uncertain. Trimming cost V 2 bases and J 9 bases, with 8 bases left between them. Germline-derived CDR1 and CDR2 are SGHTA and FQGTGA. The CDR3 spans 12 residues. The CDR3 spells CASSLGAGEQFF. CDR3 nucleotides: TGTGCCAGCAGCTTAGGCGCAGGTGAGCAGTTCTTC.

This clone was seen a single time. The chain has TRBV5-8 and TRBJ2-7, with TRBD2 matching over 9 bases. Trimming removed 0 bases from V and 4 bases from J; junction bases left unmatched: 2. The CDR3 has 14 amino acids. Germline V gene data show CDR1 as SGHTS and CDR2 as YDEGEE. The CDR3 reads CASSLGGLAYEQYF. DNA of the CDR3: TGTGCCAGCAGCTTGGGCGGACTAGCGTACGAGCAGTACTTC.

In regard to this clone: Only one base separates this from a far larger clonotype, so it likely reflects a read error. Other nucleotide sequences in the sample specify the same CDR3. V and J are TRBV28 and TRBJ2-7, with D unclear. V gave up 4 bases and J gave up 3 bases, with 4 bases separating them. Germline V lookup: CDR1 MDHEN, CDR2 SYDVKM. The CDR3 is made up of 11 amino acids. The CDR3 loop reads CASSSYYEQYF. CDR3 DNA sequence: TGTGCCAGCAGTTCATACTACGAGCAGTACTTC.

The rearrangement joins TRBV5-4 to TRBJ2-7; no clear D gene. CDR3 length: 14 residues. CDR1 SGHNT and CDR2 YYREEE come from the germline V gene (reference sequence). V shed 0 bases and J shed 5 bases, with 12 bases lying between them. In nucleotides, the CDR3 is TGTGCCAGCAGCTTGGCCATAGCTAGGGACGAGCAGTACTTC. Encoded protein: CASSLAIARDEQYF.

The genes are TRBV10-3 and TRBJ2-1; TRBD2 aligns across 11 bases. V dropped 1 base and J dropped 5; count of bases not matched to a gene: 13. The germline CDR1 and CDR2 sequences are ENHRY and SYGVKD. The CDR3 loop spans 19 amino acids. The CDR3 spells CAISELMPGGTSGHNEQFF. For the CDR3, the DNA is TGTGCCATCAGTGAGTTGATGCCGGGCGGGACTAGCGGACACAATGAGCAGTTCTTC.

Regarding this clone: Mismatch with germline at one junction end may stem from a read error. The chain is built from TRBV5-6 and TRBJ2-2; D remains ambiguous. CDR1 is SGHDT, CDR2 YYEEEE, per germline. The CDR3 runs 13 residues. The CDR3 DNA reads TGTGCCAGCCGCTTATGGGGCACCGGGGAGCTGTTTTTT. Its protein is CASRLWGTGELFF.

The chain links TRBV6-5 to TRBJ1-2; D perhaps matches TRBD1 (5 bases). Per germline, CDR1 MNHEY and CDR2 SVGAGI. The germline V and J ends were trimmed by 5 bases and 6 bases, with 13 bases remaining between them. The CDR3 covers 13 residues. This CDR3 is CASSGPGGHGYTF. The CDR3 bases are TGTGCCAGCAGTGGCCCCGGGGGACATGGCTACACCTTC.

This clone was observed a handful of times. V and J are TRBV19 and TRBJ2-7; a possible D gene is TRBD2 (6 bases). CDR3 length: 14 amino acids. The V and J ends lost 6 bases and 2 bases respectively, with 14 bases between them. Germline V CDR1 and CDR2: LNHDA, SQIVND (reference sequence). CDR3 bases: TGTGCCAGTAGCCACGGGGCGGGGACCTACGAGCAGTACTTC. Translation: CASSHGAGTYEQYF. Full variable domain (rest looked up from reference TRBV19 and TRBJ2-7): DGGITQSPKYLFRKEGQNVTLSCEQNLNHDAMYWYRQDPGQGLRLIYYSQIVNDFQKGDIAEGYSVSREKKESFPLTVTSAQKNPTAFYLCASSHGAGTYEQYFGPGTRLTVT.

This clone was counted only a few times. The chain has TRBV27 and TRBJ2-7; 8 bases line up with TRBD1. Per the germline V gene, CDR1 is MNHEY and CDR2 is SMNVEV (reference sequence). The CDR3 runs 14 residues. V was pared by 5 bases and J by 1 base, with 4 bases of the junction left unmatched. CDR3 residues: CASSLTGGSYEQYF. The CDR3 bases are TGTGCCAGCAGTCTAACAGGGGGATCCTACGAGCAGTACTTC.

This clone was detected a few times. The V gene is TRBV5-8, the J gene TRBJ2-1, with 8 bases aligning to TRBD1. Germline CDR1 reads SGHTS; CDR2 reads YDEGEE. V dropped 0 bases and J dropped 8; count of bases not matched to a gene: 4. The CDR3 runs 14 residues. CDR3 coding DNA: TGTGCCAGCAGCTTGGGGCAGGGGGCCGATGAGCAGTTCTTC. Translating it yields CASSLGQGADEQFF.

This clone is a singleton in its sample. The gene calls are TRBV4-3 and TRBJ2-7; TRBD2 agrees at 11 bases. The CDR3 runs 16 residues. V trimming: 4 bases; J trimming: 0 bases; junction bases outside the gene matches: 5. Germline V gene sequence: CDR1 LGHNA, CDR2 YSLEER. CDR3 region: CASSRWTSGPSYEQYF. CDR3 coding DNA: TGCGCCAGCAGCCGATGGACTAGCGGGCCCTCCTACGAGCAGTACTTC.